A single sample gave rise to the 14 T cell receptor beta chains below, sequenced in a study of blood T cell repertoires in COVID-19. Sequencing was performed with immunoSEQ multiplex PCR; in TCRdb, only in-frame clones are kept and a portion is missing. The sample holds 260,000 or so clones, approximately 81% seen once. The sample taken for sequencing was PBMCs or T cells enriched from blood (not recorded which). The source of these receptors is a woman in her fifties or sixties who had recovered from COVID-19.

This sequence joins TRBV19 and TRBJ1-1; D perhaps matches TRBD1 (5 bases). The CDR3 is 14 residues long. CDR1 and CDR2 from the germline V gene are LNHDA and SQIVND (reference sequence). V was shortened by 10 bases and J by 4 bases, with 19 bases between the two germline ends. CDR3 amino acids: CATASGSGVTEAFF. The DNA of the CDR3 is TGTGCCACCGCCAGTGGGTCGGGGGTCACTGAAGCTTTCTTT.

The rearrangement links TRBV4-3 to TRBJ1-2, with D perhaps TRBD1 (5 bases). The germline V gene has CDR1 LGHNA and CDR2 YSLEER. The CDR3 has 15 residues. V shed 0 bases and J shed 6 bases, with 14 bases lying between them. The CDR3, as DNA: TGCGCCAGCAGCCAAGATTTGGACATACCGCATGGCTACACCTTC. It translates to CASSQDLDIPHGYTF.

The rearrangement joins TRBV4-2 to TRBJ1-2; D is perhaps TRBD1 (6 bases). Trimming removed 5 bases at V and 2 bases at J, with 12 bases between. The CDR3 is 14 amino acids. Germline V gene data show CDR1 as LGHNA and CDR2 as YNFKEQ. CDR3 nucleotide sequence: TGTGCCAGCAGCGAGGGGGAGACAAACTATGGCTACACCTTC. This translates into CASSEGETNYGYTF.

The genes are TRBV3-1 (or the pseudogene TRBV3-2) and TRBJ2-3, with D perhaps TRBD2 (5 bases). The CDR3 covers 15 residues. Germline lookup yields CDR1 LGHDT and CDR2 YNNKEL (reference sequence). Between the trimmed V and J ends, which lost 2 bases and 4 bases, there was a span of 13 bases. CDR3 sequence: CASSQTLATADTQYF. The CDR3 DNA is TGTGCCAGCAGCCAAACGTTAGCGACGGCAGATACGCAGTATTTT.

The chain joins TRBV12-3 or TRBV12-4 to TRBJ1-2; 8 bases agree with TRBD1. Unmatched junction bases numbered 7, after V lost 5 bases and J lost 8 bases. CDR3 length equals 13 residues. DNA of the CDR3: TGTGCCAGCAGTCATGGGACAGGCTTGGGCTACACCTTC. Its translation is CASSHGTGLGYTF.

In this sample, this clone turned up once. This chain uses TRBV4-1 with TRBJ2-5; the match to TRBD2 covers 8 bases. The germline V gene has CDR1 MGHRA and CDR2 YSYEKL. The CDR3 loop spans 18 amino acids. J lost 5 bases, V lost 0 bases, and 14 bases had no gene match. The CDR3, as DNA: TGCGCCAGCAGCCAAGATTGGGTAGCGGGACGTCCGGGGGAGACCCAGTACTTC. Translating it yields CASSQDWVAGRPGETQYF.

The rearrangement links TRBV6-4 to TRBJ1-1; TRBD1 is a possible D gene (5 bases). V was pared by 6 bases and J by 1 base, with 12 bases between. Germline CDR1 MRHNA, CDR2 SNTAGT. The CDR3 length is 14 residues. The CDR3 here is CASSPTRGNTEAFF. The CDR3, as DNA: TGTGCCAGCAGCCCCACAAGGGGGAACACTGAAGCTTTCTTT.

This sequence joins TRBV9 and TRBJ1-2, with TRBD1 matching over 7 bases. V lost 2 bases and J lost 8; bases outside the gene matches: 12. The CDR3 has 15 amino acids. CDR1 SGDLS and CDR2 YYNGEE come from the germline V gene. The CDR3 is CASSVGDRGHGGYTF. CDR3 nucleotides: TGTGCCAGCAGCGTCGGGGACAGAGGACATGGAGGCTACACCTTC.

V is TRBV4-2 and J is TRBJ2-7; D is perhaps TRBD1 (5 bases). The CDR3 sequence is 17 residues long. Trimming cost V 8 bases and J 6 bases, with 29 bases left between them. Looked up from germline, CDR1 is LGHNA and CDR2 is YNFKEQ. CDR3 protein: CASPHPPTLTRGGEQYF. Here the CDR3 DNA reads TGTGCCAGCCCACACCCCCCCACATTGACAAGGGGTGGCGAGCAGTACTTC.

The chain combines TRBV7-9 with TRBJ1-1; 9 nucleotides match TRBD1. V dropped 4 bases and J dropped 5; count of bases not matched to a gene: 11. From germline, CDR1 is SEHNR and CDR2 FQNEAQ (reference sequence). The CDR3 is 16 amino acids. The CDR3 coding sequence is TGTGCCAGCAGCTCACAGGGGGCGCATCGGGGGACTGAAGCTTTCTTT. It encodes CASSSQGAHRGTEAFF.

This clone turned up a few times. V and J are TRBV9 and TRBJ2-1, with D possibly matching TRBD2 (6 bases). Germline CDR1 reads SGDLS; CDR2 reads YYNGEE. This CDR3 spans 15 amino acids. Trimming took 4 bases from V and 5 from J, leaving 16 bases between them. The CDR3 region is CASSPRERRHNEQFF. DNA for the CDR3: TGTGCCAGCAGCCCCCGGGAGCGGCGCCACAATGAGCAGTTCTTC.

The chain is built from TRBV29-1 and TRBJ1-2; a weak D match, TRBD1 (5 bases). Trimming took 1 base from V and 8 from J, leaving 14 bases between them. From germline, CDR1 is SQVTM and CDR2 ANQGSEA. There are 13 residues in the CDR3. As DNA, the CDR3 is TGCAGCGTTGAAGGGGTTAGGGGTCAAGGCTACACCTTC. Amino acids: CSVEGVRGQGYTF.

In the case of this clone: Other DNA sequences in this specimen translate into the identical CDR3. This chain connects TRBV12-3 or TRBV12-4 to TRBJ2-5; D is ambiguous. V lost 2 bases and J lost 2, with 6 bases in between. The CDR3 totals 13 residues. This CDR3 is CASSLSLQETQYF. As DNA, the CDR3 is TGTGCCAGCAGTTTATCACTTCAAGAGACCCAGTACTTC.

V usage is TRBV19 and J usage is TRBJ2-2; TRBD1 aligns across 7 bases. J was trimmed by 0 bases and V by 9 bases; bases with no gene match: 7. Germline CDR1 reads LNHDA; CDR2 reads SQIVND (reference sequence). This CDR3 contains 15 residues. The CDR3 DNA sequence: TGTGCCAGCAGGACCGGGACAGCGAACACCGGGGAGCTGTTTTTT. Protein sequence: CASRTGTANTGELFF. Full variable domain (rest looked up from reference TRBV19 and TRBJ2-2): DGGITQSPKYLFRKEGQNVTLSCEQNLNHDAMYWYRQDPGQGLRLIYYSQIVNDFQKGDIAEGYSVSREKKESFPLTVTSAQKNPTAFYLCASRTGTANTGELFFGEGSRLTVL.